The entry below gives a single T cell receptor (beta chain) sequence along with its context. Its target is not known. CDR1 and CDR2 from the germline V gene are MRHNA and SNTAGT. V was pared by 3 bases and J by 4 bases, with 17 bases between. This CDR3 region has 16 residues. Time point here: pre-sensitization, week 0. Treatment meaning: therapeutic diphenylcyclopropenone sensitization with weekly scalp DPC. Sequencing started from total RNA isolated from unfractionated whole blood. The entry originates in a study of human T cells and chemical hapten exposure. At the level of the study: Alopecia universalis, totalis or areata was present in patients who were mostly female. Per-sample TCR yields varied mainly from small pooled library volume differences. General observations from the study: PT1 expanded TCR counts correlated positively with patch test score.

TCRdb itself ran the RACE reads through MiXCR, one entry per CDR3 protein. The table includes around 300,000 distinct CDR3 sequences, approximately 5% detected once. The V gene is TRBV6-4, the J gene TRBJ2-3; perhaps TRBD2 as D (5 bases). Sequenced material: whole blood, taken in connection with sensitization to the hapten diphenylcyclopropenone (DPC). This receptor was taken from a woman in her late teens or twenties with alopecia areata. Some clones in this sample may be carry-over from other donors' samples. As DNA, the CDR3 is TGTGCCAGCAGTGATACCGTCCAGAGGGCCCCAGATACGCAGTATTTT. This encodes CASSDTVQRAPDTQYF.